The source of this T cell receptor beta chain is a study of cytomegalovirus exposure and HLA in healthy donors. Study-wide findings and caveats: Reported results showed that the classifier diagnosed cytomegalovirus status with high specificity and sensitivity. It was taken for granted in presence/absence analyses that sequencing depth across donors was roughly uniform. An analysis that was carried out later associated some 17,000 TCR beta sequences with HLA alleles at 0.05 false discovery rate. An Asian-associated ancestry cluster reportedly showed fewer N-insertions than the roughly 670-donor mean in a later analysis.

In regard to this clone: The target antigen is unknown.

The PCR was carried out with 60 Vbeta primers and 13 Jbeta primers. TCRdb's table, derived via immunoSEQ multiplex PCR, lists solely in-frame clones and lacks some. Found here are tens of thousands of clones, approximately 82% of them singletons; the top ten hold around 25%. Input material: PBMCs. This TCR was recovered from a woman in her thirties or forties in good health and CMV-seropositive.

The CDR3 sequence: CASSYGDRGSEKLFF. CDR3 nucleotides: TGCGCCAGCAGCTATGGGGACAGGGGCTCGGAAAAACTGTTTTTT. This rearrangement joins TRBV5-1 to TRBJ1-4; 10 nucleotides line up with TRBD1. In germline, CDR1 is SGHRS, CDR2 YFSETQ. CDR3 size: 15 residues. V lost 3 bases and J lost 8; bases outside the gene matches: 7.